Shown below are 32 T cell receptor beta chains from a single sample sequenced in a study of T cell responses to AZD1222 COVID-19 vaccine (TCRdb year 2021). Libraries came from the immunoSEQ multiplex PCR assay. TCRdb provides this immuneACCESS table in a form limited to in-frame rearrangements. Some clones are lacking; in checked studies, under half of them reflect an unresolved V gene, and why the rest are absent is not known. The sample table holds fewer than 110,000 clones, of which nearly 90% were seen once. Jointly, the top ten make up 4.5% to 6% of the sample. The meaning of the sample's time point label: about 28 days (+/-7) after the second vaccine dose. Source: peripheral blood, taken 28 days after the second AZD1222 dose. The receptors originated from an adult who received the AZD1222 COVID-19 vaccine.

V and J are TRBV7-2 and TRBJ1-1; 7 bases map to TRBD1. J was trimmed by 10 bases and V by 3 bases; bases with no gene match: 11. Looked up from germline, CDR1 is SGHTA and CDR2 is FQGNSA. This CDR3 region has 14 residues. The CDR3: CASSFQGGSRAAFF. DNA for the CDR3: TGTGCCAGCAGCTTCCAGGGGGGGAGCAGGGCAGCTTTCTTT.

This chain uses TRBV27 with TRBJ1-1; perhaps TRBD1 as D (5 bases). V was cut by 7 bases and J by 7 bases, with 16 bases left in between. Germline V gene lookup returns CDR1 MNHEY and CDR2 SMNVEV (reference sequence). This CDR3 spans 13 amino acids. This chain's CDR3 is CASTGVGVGEAFF. The DNA for the CDR3 is TGTGCCAGCACCGGGGTAGGGGTGGGTGAAGCTTTCTTT.

The chain joins TRBV6-5 to TRBJ1-4, with unresolved D. V was trimmed by 3 bases and J by 3 bases, leaving 11 bases between them. The CDR3 has 15 amino acids. Germline V CDR1 and CDR2: MNHEY, SVGAGI. The CDR3 loop is CASSYRVVANEKLFF. The CDR3 DNA reads TGTGCCAGCAGTTATCGGGTGGTGGCTAATGAAAAACTGTTTTTT.

This clone was counted between two and nine times. CDR3 residues: CASRPGQGISEQYF. As DNA, the CDR3 is TGTGCCAGCAGGCCGGGACAGGGGATCAGCGAGCAGTACTTC. The chain combines TRBV6-5 with TRBJ2-7; 10 bases are a match to TRBD1. The CDR3 is 14 residues long. Germline CDR1 and CDR2: MNHEY and SVGAGI. The junction had 8 bases not matched to a gene; V was cut back by 6 bases and J by 6 bases.

V is TRBV5-4 and J is TRBJ2-4; perhaps TRBD2 as D (6 bases). V was clipped by 4 bases and J by 7 bases, with 12 bases between them. The germline CDR1 and CDR2 sequences are SGHNT and YYREEE (reference sequence). The CDR3 consists of 13 residues. The chain's CDR3 is CASSPPGENIQYF. The CDR3 coding sequence is TGTGCCAGCAGCCCCCCGGGGGAGAACATTCAGTACTTC.

The chain couples TRBV19 to TRBJ2-7; TRBD1 matches 8 bases. J lost 3 bases, V lost 4 bases, and 2 bases had no gene match. The CDR3 sequence is 13 residues long. Germline V lookup: CDR1 LNHDA, CDR2 SQIVND (reference sequence). CDR3 loop: CASSTGQGYEQYF. CDR3 nucleotides: TGTGCCAGTAGTACCGGACAGGGCTACGAGCAGTACTTC.

A single count supports this clone. The rearrangement joins TRBV27 to TRBJ1-1; D may be TRBD1 (5 bases). From germline, CDR1 is MNHEY and CDR2 SMNVEV (reference sequence). The CDR3 consists of 13 residues. The V gene lost 6 bases and the J gene lost 1 base, with 9 bases spanning the gap. CDR3 sequence (DNA): TGTGCCAGCAGGGGGGAGGGGAACACTGAAGCTTTCTTT. This codes for CASRGEGNTEAFF.

V gene TRBV7-2 combines with J gene TRBJ2-2; 9 nucleotides match TRBD2. The germline gives CDR1 SGHTA, CDR2 FQGNSA. With V trimmed by 1 base and J by 7 bases, 7 bases remained unmatched. This CDR3 has 16 residues. CDR3 sequence (DNA): TGTGCCAGCAGCTTAGGTCCTAGCGGGGCGGTCGGGGAGCTGTTTTTT. This translates into CASSLGPSGAVGELFF.

The chain employs TRBV30 and TRBJ1-2; possibly TRBD1 for D (5 bases). V lost 4 bases to trimming and J lost 6 bases, with 15 bases between them. CDR1 and CDR2 from the germline V gene are GTSNPN and SVGIG (reference sequence). The CDR3 is made up of 13 amino acids. This CDR3 reads CAWTIWGGDGYTF. CDR3 in DNA: TGTGCCTGGACGATCTGGGGGGGTGATGGCTACACCTTC.

J is TRBJ2-4 and V is TRBV25-1; D is undetermined. Trimming removed 2 bases from V and 0 bases from J, with 8 bases in between. CDR1 and CDR2 (germline): MGHDK, SYGVNS. This CDR3 spans 15 amino acids. The CDR3 loop reads CASSEDQLAKNIQYF. DNA of the CDR3: TGTGCCAGCAGTGAAGATCAACTAGCCAAAAACATTCAGTACTTC.

This clone has only one observation. CDR3 in DNA: TGTGCCAGTAATGGTGGGGCAGACTCTGGAAACACCATATATTTT. It is translated as CASNGGADSGNTIYF. V usage is TRBV19 and J usage is TRBJ1-3; D is perhaps TRBD1 (5 bases). Trimming stripped 7 bases from V and 0 bases from J, with 13 bases between. This CDR3 comprises 15 residues. Per germline, CDR1 LNHDA and CDR2 SQIVND (reference sequence).

This chain uses TRBV29-1 with TRBJ1-2; no definite D call. This CDR3 spans 14 amino acids. Germline loops: CDR1 SQVTM, CDR2 ANQGSEA. Trimming removed 6 bases from V and 0 bases from J, with 14 bases in between. CDR3 sequence: CSVNPGSANYGYTF. CDR3 sequence (DNA): TGCAGCGTCAACCCCGGGTCAGCTAACTATGGCTACACCTTC.

V gene TRBV3-1 (or the pseudogene TRBV3-2) combines with J gene TRBJ2-7, with 9 nucleotides matching TRBD2. The CDR3 has 17 residues. CDR1 and CDR2 (germline): LGHDT, YNNKEL (reference sequence). The V segment lost 4 bases and the J segment 4 bases; nucleotides outside the gene matches: 14. CDR3 amino acids: CASSRLLAGPQGYEQYF. CDR3 nucleotides: TGTGCCAGCAGCCGGCTTCTAGCGGGGCCGCAAGGGTACGAGCAGTACTTC.

The V call is TRBV5-1, the J call TRBJ2-3, with a weak D call TRBD2 (7 bases). The CDR3 runs 14 residues. Germline V gene data show CDR1 as SGHRS and CDR2 as YFSETQ. The V gene lost 5 bases and the J gene lost 0 bases, with 10 bases spanning the gap. For the CDR3, the DNA is TGCGCCAGCAGGGCGGGGGCCAGCACAGATACGCAGTATTTT. Translating it yields CASRAGASTDTQYF.

V is TRBV2 and J is TRBJ1-2; D gene ambiguous. V was cut by 6 bases and J by 0 bases, with 11 bases left in between. The CDR3 has 14 amino acids. Per the germline V gene, CDR1 is SNHLY and CDR2 is FYNNEI. The chain's CDR3 is CASRVQFTNYGYTF. The CDR3 DNA reads TGTGCCAGCAGGGTTCAGTTTACTAACTATGGCTACACCTTC.

This clone came up once. V usage is TRBV12-5 and J usage is TRBJ2-7, with 10 bases fitting TRBD2. Germline trimming cut 6 bases from V and 4 bases from J; bases unmatched to any gene: 15. The CDR3 covers 17 residues. Germline CDR1 reads LGHNT; CDR2 reads FRNRAP. CDR3: CASGPRQLAGQGYEQYF. CDR3 DNA sequence: TGTGCTAGTGGGCCGCGCCAACTAGCGGGGCAGGGATACGAGCAGTACTTC.

This clone was seen only a few times. The chain couples TRBV19 to TRBJ1-1, with TRBD1 identical over 9 bases. The CDR3 contains 14 residues. The germline V gene has CDR1 LNHDA and CDR2 SQIVND (reference sequence). V was clipped by 3 bases and J by 11 bases; unmatched bases: 10. CDR3 protein: CASSMGSGTGNAFF. The DNA of the CDR3 is TGTGCCAGTAGTATGGGGTCTGGGACAGGGAATGCTTTCTTT.

The V and J genes are TRBV24-1 and TRBJ2-3; 11 bases fit TRBD2. CDR1 and CDR2 (germline): KGHDR, SFDVKD. This CDR3 comprises 19 residues. Unmatched junction bases numbered 7, after V lost 0 bases and J lost 0 bases. CDR3 nucleotides: TGTGCCACCAGTGATTTGCCGGGTGGGACTAGCGGAAGCACAGATACGCAGTATTTT. Translating gives CATSDLPGGTSGSTDTQYF.

The J gene is TRBJ1-2, the V gene TRBV6-2 or TRBV6-3; D perhaps matches TRBD1 (6 bases). Looked up from germline, CDR1 is MNHEY and CDR2 is SVGEGT. Trimming took off 2 bases at V and 3 bases at J, with 13 bases between the two ends. This CDR3 region has 15 residues. In nucleotides, the CDR3 is TGTGCCAGCAGTTACCAACTAGGGGGGGACTATGGCTACACCTTC. Its translation is CASSYQLGGDYGYTF.

The rearrangement joins TRBV11-1 to TRBJ2-7; D gene unclear. V lost 3 bases and J lost 3, with 9 bases in between. The germline V gene encodes CDR1 SGHAT and CDR2 FQDESV (reference sequence). The CDR3 length is 13 residues. The CDR3 sequence: CASSFVGHYEQYF. CDR3 sequence (DNA): TGTGCCAGCAGCTTCGTCGGGCACTACGAGCAGTACTTC.

The rearrangement uses TRBV7-9 and TRBJ2-3; 10 bases map to TRBD1. The CDR3 loop spans 14 amino acids. CDR1 and CDR2 (germline): SEHNR, FQNEAQ (reference sequence). V lost 8 bases and J lost 4; bases outside the gene matches: 6. The DNA for the CDR3 is TGTGCCAGCCACTCCGGGACAGGGGCAGATACGCAGTATTTT. This codes for CASHSGTGADTQYF.

There are a few counts of this clone. The CDR3 spells CASSQGTATTNEKLFF. CDR3 DNA sequence: TGCGCCAGCAGCCAAGGGACGGCTACAACTAATGAAAAACTGTTTTTT. The chain employs TRBV23-1 and TRBJ1-4; a weak D match, TRBD1 (5 bases). Being an ORF, TRBV23-1 has a function that is uncertain. This CDR3 contains 16 residues. V lost 6 bases and J lost 0, with 14 bases in between.

The V gene is TRBV18, the J gene TRBJ2-3; no clear D. CDR3 size: 13 residues. Deletions cut 1 base from V and 2 bases from J, with 4 bases between. From germline, CDR1 is KGHSH and CDR2 LQKENI. The CDR3 spells CASSPLVTDTQYF. CDR3 nucleotide sequence: TGTGCCAGCTCACCACTGGTCACAGATACGCAGTATTTT.

The genes are TRBV4-3 and TRBJ1-2; unclear D gene. The V gene lost 0 bases and the J gene lost 4 bases, with 12 bases spanning the gap. CDR1 LGHNA and CDR2 YSLEER come from the germline V gene. CDR3 size: 15 residues. CDR3 sequence: CASSQDPGVSYGYTF. The CDR3 DNA follows: TGCGCCAGCAGCCAAGATCCCGGGGTTAGCTATGGCTACACCTTC.

This clone was recorded at least ten times. V and J are TRBV7-9 and TRBJ2-2, with D maybe TRBD1 (5 bases). Germline loops: CDR1 SEHNR, CDR2 FQNEAQ (reference sequence). Trimming shortened V by 2 bases and J by 1 base, and 5 bases separated the two germline ends. This CDR3 is 14 amino acids long. This CDR3 is CASSLQGNTGELFF. CDR3 in DNA: TGTGCCAGCAGCTTACAGGGGAACACCGGGGAGCTGTTTTTT.

V gene TRBV10-3 combines with J gene TRBJ1-1, with D unclear. Trimming stripped 6 bases from V and 2 bases from J, with 7 bases between. Germline lookup yields CDR1 ENHRY and CDR2 SYGVKD. The CDR3 consists of 12 residues. The CDR3 region has the DNA TGTGCCATCAGAAACAGTAACACTGAAGCTTTCTTT. It yields the protein CAIRNSNTEAFF.

This clone was seen just once. This chain uses TRBV29-1 with TRBJ2-3; D is perhaps TRBD2 (6 bases). The CDR3 is made up of 15 amino acids. Germline CDR1 and CDR2: SQVTM and ANQGSEA. With 4 bases removed from V and 1 base from J, the gap between germline ends came to 15 bases. CDR3 region: CSVGLTGGGTDTQYF. CDR3 nucleotides: TGCAGCGTTGGCTTGACCGGGGGTGGCACAGATACGCAGTATTTT.

The chain recombines TRBV2 with TRBJ1-5, with TRBD1 as a possible D gene (5 bases). Germline CDR1 reads SNHLY; CDR2 reads FYNNEI. The CDR3 covers 13 residues. V lost 7 bases and J 2 bases, leaving 9 bases between the germline ends. The CDR3 spells CASKGRGNQPQHF. The CDR3 DNA sequence: TGTGCCAGCAAGGGCAGGGGCAATCAGCCCCAGCATTTT.

This sequence joins TRBV27 and TRBJ2-2; D is perhaps TRBD2 (6 bases). The CDR3 consists of 15 residues. Germline CDR1 and CDR2: MNHEY and SMNVEV (reference sequence). V lost 3 bases to trimming and J lost 5 bases, with 13 bases between them. In nucleotides, the CDR3 is TGTGCCAGCAGTTTTGGTCTAGCGACGACCGGGGAGCTGTTTTTT. It is translated as CASSFGLATTGELFF.

V gene TRBV5-6 combines with J gene TRBJ2-1, with 7 bases aligning to TRBD1. The CDR3 spans 15 residues. Looked up from germline, CDR1 is SGHDT and CDR2 is YYEEEE. V was clipped by 5 bases and J by 14 bases; unmatched bases: 19. The CDR3 DNA sequence: TGTGCCAGCAGAAGGAAGGGGGCGCAAAAAGGATTTAAGTTCTTC. This encodes CASRRKGAQKGFKFF.

This clone was seen just once. This chain uses TRBV4-2 with TRBJ2-7; D is unresolved. V was trimmed by 1 base and J by 0 bases, leaving 10 bases between them. The CDR3 has 15 amino acids. Germline V gene sequence: CDR1 LGHNA, CDR2 YNFKEQ. Here the CDR3 reads CASSQALESSYEQYF. CDR3 in DNA: TGTGCCAGCAGCCAAGCCCTAGAGTCCTCCTACGAGCAGTACTTC.

About this clone itself: Mismatch with germline at one junction end may stem from a read error. The gene calls are TRBV2 and TRBJ2-7, with D possibly matching TRBD1 (5 bases). Germline CDR1 and CDR2: SNHLY and FYNNEI. The CDR3 has 10 residues. This CDR3 reads CASSEGTIGF. CDR3 coding DNA: TGTGCCAGCAGTGAAGGGACAATTGGCTTC.